This T cell receptor (beta chain) was sequenced in a study of beta chain features in type 1 diabetes. The entirety of the isolated RNA underwent reverse transcription, so expressed TCRB transcripts were sequenced. The repertoire was sequenced with immunoSEQ multiplex PCR; TCRdb's copy has only in-frame clones and lacks some. The sample yields more than 350,000 clones, around 10% seen once. Germline loops: CDR1 ENHRY, CDR2 SYGVKD. The V end lost 3 bases, the J end lost 3 bases, and 5 bases lay between the germline ends. This CDR3 is 12 amino acids long. The chain links TRBV10-3 to TRBJ2-5; no definite D call. The sequenced material came from naive CD4+ T cells from blood. This TCR derives from a woman between 18 and 29 years old in good health. The CDR3 DNA reads as TGTGCCATCAGTGATGATAAAGAGACCCAGTACTTC. This encodes CAISDDKETQYF.